The 4 T cell receptor beta chains reported below all come from one sample, sequenced in a study of T cell repertoires in cytomegalovirus infection. TCRdb reprocessed the reads via MiXCR and lists one record per CDR3 protein. The data contain 200,000 to 300,000 distinct CDR3 sequences, about 12% of them singletons. The sequenced material came from PBMCs. These receptors were obtained from a human donor in good health (CMV status not recorded). Some clones in this sample may be carry-over from other donors' samples.

This clonotype was counted at least ten times. V usage is TRBV7-2 and J usage is TRBJ1-2, with 7 nucleotides matching TRBD1. V shed 5 bases, J shed 2 bases, and the junction held 14 bases outside the gene matches. This CDR3 is built from 17 residues. CDR1 and CDR2 from the germline V gene are SGHTA and FQGNSA. CDR3 in DNA: TGTGCCAGCAGCATCCAGGGAAACAGGGGAACGAACTATGGCTACACCTTC. Translating gives CASSIQGNRGTNYGYTF.

CDR3: CASSIYGTDTQYF. The CDR3 nucleotides read TGTGCCAGTAGTATATACGGCACAGATACGCAGTATTTT. The rearrangement joins TRBV19 to TRBJ2-3; D gene unclear. The CDR3 is 13 amino acids. Germline lookup yields CDR1 LNHDA and CDR2 SQIVND (reference sequence). Trimming removed 2 bases at V and 1 base at J, with 4 bases between.

There are a few counts of this clonotype. The V and J genes are TRBV28 and TRBJ2-1, with unresolved D. In germline, CDR1 is MDHEN, CDR2 SYDVKM. This CDR3 is 15 amino acids long. With 5 bases removed from V and 0 bases from J, the gap between germline ends came to 11 bases. The CDR3 sequence: CASSPPVSSYNEQFF. CDR3 nucleotide sequence: TGTGCCAGCAGTCCCCCGGTGAGCTCCTACAATGAGCAGTTCTTC.

Many counts were recorded for this clonotype. The rearrangement joins TRBV27 to TRBJ2-2, with D hard to call. Trimming left V 6 bases short and J 0 bases short, with 8 bases between. CDR3 length equals 14 residues. Germline lookup yields CDR1 MNHEY and CDR2 SMNVEV (reference sequence). CDR3 nucleotide sequence: TGTGCCAGCAGCCTCATAACGAACACCGGGGAGCTGTTTTTT. This sequence encodes CASSLITNTGELFF.